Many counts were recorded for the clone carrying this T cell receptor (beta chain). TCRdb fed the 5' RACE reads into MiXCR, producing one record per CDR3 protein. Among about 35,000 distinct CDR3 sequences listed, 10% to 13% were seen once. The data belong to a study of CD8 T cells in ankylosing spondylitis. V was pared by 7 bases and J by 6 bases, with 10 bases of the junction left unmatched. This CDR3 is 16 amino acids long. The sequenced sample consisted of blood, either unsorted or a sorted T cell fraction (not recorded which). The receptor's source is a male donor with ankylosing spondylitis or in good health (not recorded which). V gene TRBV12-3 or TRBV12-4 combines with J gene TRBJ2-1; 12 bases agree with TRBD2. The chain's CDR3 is CASNRLAGDLSNEQFF. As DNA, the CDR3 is TGTGCCAGCAATCGACTAGCGGGAGATTTGAGCAATGAGCAGTTCTTC.